This is a list of T cell receptor beta chains from one sample in a study of response to subunit inactivated influenza vaccine. One entry per CDR3 protein, called by TCRdb with MiXCR from the RT-PCR reads. The sample holds more than 500,000 distinct CDR3 sequences, about 11% seen once. These data also formed part of another study, on T cells expressing NK-cell markers.

Sequencing was performed on PBMCs from blood, taken on the day of vaccination. All receptors derive from a man in his fifties or sixties who received an inactivated influenza vaccine. Each CDR3 is given with its conserved first and last residue. D genes are given only for firm matches. Part of the rows lack a size; the others show once, few, many or a class for expanded clones.

len,abundance,j_gene,d_gene,v_gene,CDR3nt,CDR3aa
14,few,TRBJ1-2,.,TRBV29-1,TGCAGCGTTGAAGAACTCGGGGGGCGGAATGGCTACACCTTC,CSVEELGGRNGYTF
12,many,TRBJ2-2,.,TRBV5-1,TGCGCCAGCACAATTAACACCGGGGAGCTGTTTTTT,CASTINTGELFF
17,few,TRBJ2-3,.,TRBV6-2/TRBV6-3,TGTGCCAGCAGTTACTCCAGGGCACCCAAGGGCGCAGATACGCAGTATTTT,CASSYSRAPKGADTQYF
14,.,TRBJ2-1,.,TRBV5-1,TGCGCCAGCAGCATCACTCCAGGGAGCAATGAGCAGTTCTTC,CASSITPGSNEQFF
13,few,TRBJ1-5,.,TRBV24-1,TGTGCCACCGGAGTCACGGGCAATCAGCCCCAGCATTTT,CATGVTGNQPQHF
13,few,TRBJ2-7,.,TRBV11-1,TGTGCCAGCAGCTTAGTGGCCTCGATGGGGCTGTACTTC,CASSLVASMGLYF
16,.,TRBJ2-1,TRBD1,TRBV27,TGTGCCAGCAGTTTTGGGACAGGGGAGAAGTTTAATGAGCAGTTCTTC,CASSFGTGEKFNEQFF
16,.,TRBJ2-7,TRBD2,TRBV7-2,TGTGCCAGCAGCTCAGCTAGTAGTAGCGGGAACTACGAGCAGTACTTC,CASSSASSSGNYEQYF
14,many,TRBJ2-1,.,TRBV2,TGTGCCAGCAGTGCCGACTACTGGTACAATGAGCAGTTCTTC,CASSADYWYNEQFF
15,.,TRBJ1-2,.,TRBV4-2,TGTGCCAGCAGCCCGGACCGGGGCAATGAGGGAGTCTACACCTTC,CASSPDRGNEGVYTF
11,.,TRBJ2-3,.,TRBV3-1,TGTGCCAGCAGCCAACTGGATACGCAGTATTTT,CASSQLDTQYF
14,few,TRBJ1-2,TRBD1,TRBV30,TGTGCCTGGAGTACCGGACAGGGGCACTATGGCTACACCTTC,CAWSTGQGHYGYTF
15,few,TRBJ1-5,.,TRBV3-1,TGTGCCAGCAGCCAAGACCTGGTTAGCAATCAGCCCCAGCATTTT,CASSQDLVSNQPQHF
20,few,TRBJ2-3,.,TRBV11-2,TGTGCCAGCAGCTTAGAGGGGATGGGTTGGACGGGGGGCCCCCTCTATCGTCTGTATTTT,CASSLEGMGWTGGPLYRLYF
14,many,TRBJ1-1,.,TRBV5-1,TGCGCCAGCAGCTTGTCCAGCGCAAACACTGAAGCTTTCTTT,CASSLSSANTEAFF
15,.,TRBJ1-1,.,TRBV5-5,TGTGCCAGCAGCTTGGCCCAGGGCCTGGGGACTGAAGCTTTCTTT,CASSLAQGLGTEAFF
13,few,TRBJ2-2,.,TRBV12-3/TRBV12-4,TGTGCCAGCAGTTTATTTGCGGGCGGGGAGCTGTTTTTT,CASSLFAGGELFF
13,few,TRBJ1-3,.,TRBV5-1,TGCGCCAGCAGCTTTCGGGGAGGGGACACCATATATTTT,CASSFRGGDTIYF
15,few,TRBJ2-1,.,TRBV4-2,TGTGCCAGCAGCCAAGGGGCCGAAACGCCACCTGAGCAGTTCTTC,CASSQGAETPPEQFF
16,few,TRBJ2-7,.,TRBV4-3,TGCGCCAGCAGCCAAGGTGGCGGGCTGAGCTCCTACGAGCAGTACTTC,CASSQGGGLSSYEQYF
15,many,TRBJ2-3,TRBD2,TRBV12-3/TRBV12-4,TGTGCCAGCAGTCGCGGGGGGCCTAGCACAGATACGCAGTATTTT,CASSRGGPSTDTQYF
14,.,TRBJ2-7,TRBD1,TRBV20-1,TGCAGTGCTAGACGGGGGACAGGGGCGTACGAGCAGTACTTC,CSARRGTGAYEQYF
17,.,TRBJ2-2,TRBD2,TRBV24-1,TGTGCCACCAGTGACCCAGCGGGAGGATCGAACACCGGGGAGCTGTTTTTT,CATSDPAGGSNTGELFF
15,.,TRBJ1-2,.,TRBV6-5,TGTGCCAGCAGTTACTCGTTCTCAGGGTTAGGTGGCTACACCTTC,CASSYSFSGLGGYTF
14,few,TRBJ2-7,TRBD1,TRBV7-2,TGTGCCAGCAGCTGGGGACAGGGAAGGGACGAGCAGTACTTC,CASSWGQGRDEQYF
17,.,TRBJ2-2,TRBD1,TRBV7-3,TGTGCCAGCAGCTTAAGTGACAGGGGGCTTGTGGCCGGGGAGCTGTTTTTT,CASSLSDRGLVAGELFF
15,.,TRBJ1-1,TRBD1,TRBV5-1,TGCGCCAGCAGCAGACAGGGGTCGCCTAACACTGAAGCTTTCTTT,CASSRQGSPNTEAFF
15,.,TRBJ1-6,.,TRBV20-1,TGCAGTGTCCGATCTTCCGGGGCCCGAAATTCACCCCTCCACTTT,CSVRSSGARNSPLHF
15,.,TRBJ2-1,TRBD2,TRBV7-3,TGTGCCAGCAGCCCAGTGCGGGAGGGCCGCGATGAGCAGTTCTTC,CASSPVREGRDEQFF
14,many,TRBJ2-6,.,TRBV30,TGTGCCTGGGCAGGGTTCTCTGGGGCCAACGTCCTGACTTTC,CAWAGFSGANVLTF
15,.,TRBJ2-1,TRBD2,TRBV27,TGTGCCAGCAGGGCGAGGACTAGCGAGTACAATGAGCAGTTCTTC,CASRARTSEYNEQFF
15,many,TRBJ1-4,.,TRBV4-2,TGTGCCAGCAGCCAAGTCGGACATACTAATGAAAAACTGTTTTTT,CASSQVGHTNEKLFF